The rows below give T cell receptor beta chains drawn from one sample of a study of Graves' ophthalmopathy and Graves' hyperthyroidism. TCRdb used MiXCR to reprocess the multiplex PCR reads, holding one entry per CDR3 protein. The repertoire consists of some 210,000 distinct CDR3 sequences, with 25% to 30% occurring once and the leading ten covering approximately 8.6%. Material for sequencing was peripheral blood. The receptors were gathered from a man in his fifties or sixties with Graves' ophthalmopathy. Both conserved end residues are part of each CDR3. The D gene is left open where the match is weak. For some rows the clone size is stated as once, few or many, or as a class when expanded; others skip it.

D gene	clone size	J gene	V gene	CDR3 DNA	CDR3 protein
TRBD1	NA	TRBJ2-5	TRBV5-5	TGTGCCAGCAGCTCAATCCAGGGGGCATGGGAGACCCAGTACTTC	CASSSIQGAWETQYF
NA	NA	TRBJ2-7	TRBV20-1	TGCAGTGCTAGTAGTCGGGTGAACGAGCAGTACTTC	CSASSRVNEQYF
TRBD1	many	TRBJ2-7	TRBV18	TGTGCCAGCTCAAGGGGACAGCCCTACGAGCAGTACTTC	CASSRGQPYEQYF
TRBD1	many	TRBJ1-1	TRBV12-3/TRBV12-4	TGTGCCAGCAGGCGTCGGGACAGGGATTGGGAAGGAGCTTTCTTT	CASRRRDRDWEGAFF
NA	NA	TRBJ1-2	TRBV6-1	TGTGCCAGCAGTCGGGACACAAGTGACTATGGCTACACCTTC	CASSRDTSDYGYTF
NA	few	TRBJ1-6	TRBV10-1	TGCGCCAGCAGCGTCGGACGTGGACCCCTCCACTTT	CASSVGRGPLHF
NA	NA	TRBJ1-1	TRBV12-5	TGTGCTAGTGGTTTGGGCAGGACCACTGAAGCTTTCTTT	CASGLGRTTEAFF
NA	many	TRBJ2-4	TRBV12-3/TRBV12-4	TGTGCCAGCACCCCGAGCGGAGCCAAAAACATTCAGTACTTC	CASTPSGAKNIQYF
TRBD1	NA	TRBJ1-2	TRBV12-3/TRBV12-4	TGTGCCAGCAGTTTAGTCCCTAGCCGGACAGGGAGGATGGGCTACACCTTC	CASSLVPSRTGRMGYTF
TRBD2	many	TRBJ2-7	TRBV11-2	TGTGCCAGCAGCCTGACAGCGGGAGGGCCCTACGAGCAGTACTTC	CASSLTAGGPYEQYF
NA	many	TRBJ2-6	TRBV6-5	TGTGCCAGCAGGAGGGCGGGAAGCTCTGGGGCCAACGTCCTGACTTTC	CASRRAGSSGANVLTF
TRBD1	many	TRBJ2-7	TRBV12-3/TRBV12-4	TGTGCCAGCAGTTTCCCCGACAGGGTTTACGAGCAGTACTTC	CASSFPDRVYEQYF
NA	many	TRBJ2-7	TRBV20-1	TGCAGTGCTAGAGCCCCGGGGAGTTACGAGCAGTACTTC	CSARAPGSYEQYF
NA	NA	TRBJ1-2	TRBV28	TGTGCCAGCAGTTTTACGGGGGGGTATGGCTACACCTTC	CASSFTGGYGYTF
TRBD2	many	TRBJ2-7	TRBV20-1	TGCAGTGCTAGCGAAGGAAAAGGACTAGCGGGGCCCTACGAGCAGTACTTC	CSASEGKGLAGPYEQYF
NA	NA	TRBJ2-2	TRBV6-5	TGTGCCAGCAGTTACTCACAGGCGGACACCGGGGAGCTGTTTTTT	CASSYSQADTGELFF
NA	once	TRBJ1-1	TRBV7-2	TGTGCCAGCAGCCCCACCTCTTTGCCCCGTACTGAAGCTTTCTTT	CASSPTSLPRTEAFF
NA	NA	TRBJ1-2	TRBV9	TGTGCCAGCAGCGAATCCGGGACGTCAAACTATGGCTACACCTTC	CASSESGTSNYGYTF
NA	many	TRBJ1-1	TRBV28	TGTGCCAGCAGCAACCCACAGGGTATGAACACTGAAGCTTTCTTT	CASSNPQGMNTEAFF
NA	once	TRBJ1-2	TRBV12-3/TRBV12-4	TGTGCCAGCAGTGACTACGGGGAACCTAACTATGGCTACACCTTC	CASSDYGEPNYGYTF
TRBD1	many	TRBJ2-7	TRBV7-9	TGTGCCAGCAGCTTAGGTGCCGGGACAGATTTCTACGAGCAGTACTTC	CASSLGAGTDFYEQYF
NA	NA	TRBJ2-7	TRBV6-2/TRBV6-3	TGTGCCAGCACCGACGGGCGCAGGTTCGACGAGCAGTACTTC	CASTDGRRFDEQYF
NA	few	TRBJ2-2	TRBV6-5	TGTGCCAGCAGTTACTGGACAGCGGCGAACACCGGGGAGCTGTTTTTT	CASSYWTAANTGELFF
NA	many	TRBJ1-1	TRBV13	TGTGCCAGCAGCGTCGCGCTCCAAGAAGCTTTCTTT	CASSVALQEAFF
TRBD2	once	TRBJ2-5	TRBV4-2	TGTGCCAGCAGTCGAGAAGCCGGGACTAGGTGGCAGACCCAGTACTTC	CASSREAGTRWQTQYF
NA	many	TRBJ1-1	TRBV20-1	TGCAGTGCGCCGGTTCGCTCGAACACTGAAGCTTTCTTT	CSAPVRSNTEAFF
TRBD2	many	TRBJ2-7	TRBV20-1	TGCAGTGCTAGGACTAGCGGGAGGCCTACCTACGAGCAGTACTTC	CSARTSGRPTYEQYF
TRBD1	NA	TRBJ2-5	TRBV7-2	TGTGCCAGCAGCTTAGGGGGACAGCTCCAAGTGACCCAGTACTTC	CASSLGGQLQVTQYF
TRBD1	NA	TRBJ2-7	TRBV7-2	TGTGCCAGCAGCGGGGACAGCGAGCAGTACTTC	CASSGDSEQYF
NA	NA	TRBJ2-4	TRBV6-1	TGTGCCAGCATCGACCGGGTAAACATTCAGTACTTC	CASIDRVNIQYF
NA	NA	TRBJ1-5	TRBV6-2/TRBV6-3	TGTGCCAGCAGTTACTCGGAACAGATCAATCAGCCCCAGCATTTT	CASSYSEQINQPQHF
TRBD2	many	TRBJ2-5	TRBV29-1	TGCAGCGTTGATTATATAGCGGGAGAGACCCAGTACTTC	CSVDYIAGETQYF
NA	many	TRBJ1-1	TRBV29-1	TGCAGCGGGACGTCAGGGCCTGAAGCTTTCTTT	CSGTSGPEAFF
NA	many	TRBJ2-2	TRBV20-1	TGCAGTGCTAGGGACCCCGCGGGGACGAGCGGGGAGCTGTTTTTT	CSARDPAGTSGELFF
NA	NA	TRBJ1-5	TRBV20-1	TGCAGTCTTCATGATAGCAATCAGCCCCAGCATTTT	CSLHDSNQPQHF
NA	many	TRBJ2-2	TRBV27	TGTGCCAGCAGTCCCACCTACCTTAGCGTTCCGGGGACCGGGGAGCTGTTTTTT	CASSPTYLSVPGTGELFF
NA	NA	TRBJ1-5	TRBV28	TGTGCCAGCAGACCACAGGACTATTGGGATCAGCCCCAGCATTTT	CASRPQDYWDQPQHF
NA	few	TRBJ2-7	TRBV29-1	TGCAGCGTTGAGTCTGCCAGCCCGGCTTACGAGCAGTACTTC	CSVESASPAYEQYF
NA	many	TRBJ2-3	TRBV6-2/TRBV6-3	TGTGCCAGCAGTGGCAACACAGATACGCAGTATTTT	CASSGNTDTQYF
NA	many	TRBJ1-1	TRBV9	TGTGCCAGCAGCGTAACGGTGTTGAACACTGAAGCTTTCTTT	CASSVTVLNTEAFF
NA	NA	TRBJ1-1	TRBV5-8	TGTGCCAGCAGCTTGGGAGGCAGGCTAGGGACTGAAGCTTTCTTT	CASSLGGRLGTEAFF
NA	many	TRBJ2-5	TRBV5-1	TGCGCCAGCAGCTTGGCCAGGGGAGTAGAGACCCAGTACTTC	CASSLARGVETQYF
TRBD2	NA	TRBJ2-7	TRBV11-2	TGTGCCAGCAGCATAGGGGGACTAGCCAAATACGAGCAGTACTTC	CASSIGGLAKYEQYF
TRBD1	many	TRBJ1-5	TRBV28	TGTGCCAGCAGTCGTACCCAGGGGGTCAATCAGCCCCAGCATTTT	CASSRTQGVNQPQHF
TRBD1	NA	TRBJ1-5	TRBV6-1	TGTGCCAGCAAGATAGGGACAGGTCAGCCCCAGCATTTT	CASKIGTGQPQHF